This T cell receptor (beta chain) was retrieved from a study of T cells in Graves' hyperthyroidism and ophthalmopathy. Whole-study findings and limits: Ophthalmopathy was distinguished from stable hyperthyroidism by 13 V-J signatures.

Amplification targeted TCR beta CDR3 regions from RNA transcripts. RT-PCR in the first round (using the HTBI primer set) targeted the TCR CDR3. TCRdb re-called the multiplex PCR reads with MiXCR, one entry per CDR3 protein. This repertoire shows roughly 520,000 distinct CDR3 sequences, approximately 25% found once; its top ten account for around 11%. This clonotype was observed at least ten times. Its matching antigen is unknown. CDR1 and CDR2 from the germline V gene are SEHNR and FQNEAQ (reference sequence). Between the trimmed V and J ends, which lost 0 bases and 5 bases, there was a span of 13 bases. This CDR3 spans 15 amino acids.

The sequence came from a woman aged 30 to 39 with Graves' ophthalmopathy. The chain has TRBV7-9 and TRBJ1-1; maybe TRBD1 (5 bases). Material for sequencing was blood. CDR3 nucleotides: TGTGCCAGCAGCTTAGCAGAGACAGAGTTTACTGAAGCTTTCTTT. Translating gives CASSLAETEFTEAFF.